This T cell receptor beta chain was sequenced during a study of blood T cell repertoires in COVID-19. About the study: Spain, Italy and the United States supplied samples that represented acute and convalescent COVID-19. The cDNA or gDNA used as material had been derived from T cells, B-cell-depleted T cells, or PBMCs.

As originally analysed: Amplifying reference gene primers gave estimates of nucleated cell counts. Method: immunoSEQ multiplex PCR; TCRdb's copy keeps in-frame clones and lacks some. The V and J calls and the clone size are those of that table, but D and trimming were determined from the DNA. The sample has tens of thousands of clones, about 85% seen once. CDR1 and CDR2 from the germline V gene are SNHLY and FYNNEI. This CDR3 has 16 amino acids. Trimming at V came to 6 bases and at J to 0 bases, leaving 9 bases not matched to a gene. This chain uses TRBV2 with TRBJ1-1; TRBD1 aligns across 8 bases. Sequencing was performed on peripheral blood. This TCR derives from a human donor in a cohort sampled during active COVID-19. The CDR3 reads CASRPGTGPMNTEAFF. The DNA of the CDR3 is TGTGCCAGCAGGCCCGGGACAGGCCCCATGAACACTGAAGCTTTCTTT.